This entry is about one T cell receptor beta chain. This entry belongs to a study of T cell changes during pregnancy in multiple sclerosis. V lost 6 bases and J lost 2, with 25 bases in between. The germline CDR1 and CDR2 sequences are ENHRY and SYGVKD. CDR3 length: 19 residues. Here immunoSEQ multiplex PCR was the method, and the copy in TCRdb shows in-frame clones only, minus some. The sample shows under 150,000 clones, about 95% of them seen only once. V and J are TRBV10-3 and TRBJ2-2, with D possibly matching TRBD2 (6 bases). This clonotype originated in a female donor with multiple sclerosis, enrolled in a pregnancy study. The sample was peripheral blood, taken after pregnancy. The CDR3 DNA reads TGTGCCATCAGGATGCTAGGGTCTTGGGGGGAATCCAACACCGGGGAGCTGTTTTTT. This gives the protein CAIRMLGSWGESNTGELFF.